The 20 T cell receptor beta chains reported below all come from one sample, sequenced in a study of identical twins. TCRdb independently ran MiXCR on the 5' RACE reads; one entry per CDR3 protein. The sample has approximately 150,000 distinct CDR3 sequences, 3.5% seen once. Sequencing was carried out using memory T cells sorted from blood. The source is a man aged 18-30 years in good health.

The V gene is TRBV3-1, the J gene TRBJ1-2, with 7 bases aligning to TRBD1. The V segment lost 1 base and the J segment 7 bases; nucleotides outside the gene matches: 15. CDR1 is LGHDT, CDR2 YNNKEL, per germline (reference sequence). The CDR3 length is 17 residues. Here the CDR3 reads CASSQGLGQVAKGGYTF. As DNA, the CDR3 is TGTGCCAGCAGCCAAGGTTTAGGACAGGTCGCGAAGGGTGGCTACACCTTC.

This clonotype was seen ten or more times. The V call is TRBV29-1, the J call TRBJ1-2; D gene unclear. The germline CDR1 and CDR2 sequences are SQVTM and ANQGSEA. Trimming took off 5 bases at V and 0 bases at J, with 16 bases between the two ends. This CDR3 has 15 amino acids. The CDR3 DNA reads TGCAGCGTTTATTGGGCAGCCCCATCTAACTATGGCTACACCTTC. It is translated as CSVYWAAPSNYGYTF.

This chain uses TRBV7-9 with TRBJ2-1; no clear D gene. CDR1 and CDR2 from the germline V gene are SEHNR and FQNEAQ (reference sequence). The CDR3 has 14 residues. The V and J ends lost 0 bases and 7 bases respectively, with 10 bases between them. The CDR3 DNA follows: TGTGCCAGCAGCTTAGCGAGAAAGGAGAATGAGCAGTTCTTC. It is translated as CASSLARKENEQFF.

This clonotype was found many times. The chain has TRBV12-3 or TRBV12-4 and TRBJ1-3; D not resolved. CDR3 length: 14 residues. The V end was cut by 1 base, the J end by 7 bases, with 11 bases between. CDR3 sequence: CASSLGSFRNTIYF. The CDR3 DNA is TGTGCCAGCAGTTTAGGATCTTTCCGGAACACCATATATTTT.

This clonotype was detected ten times or more. The J gene is TRBJ2-7, the V gene TRBV3-1; 9 nucleotides match TRBD2. In germline, CDR1 is LGHDT, CDR2 YNNKEL (reference sequence). The CDR3 consists of 15 residues. Trimming removed 3 bases from V and 0 bases from J; junction bases left unmatched: 3. The CDR3 coding sequence is TGTGCCAGCAGCCAGGGACTAGCTAGCTCCTACGAGCAGTACGTC. Residues: CASSQGLASSYEQYV.

Many counts were recorded for this clonotype. The V and J genes are TRBV5-1 and TRBJ2-7; D is possibly TRBD2 (6 bases). V lost 7 bases and J lost 2, with 19 bases in between. The CDR3 has 15 amino acids. Germline V lookup: CDR1 SGHRS, CDR2 YFSETQ. CDR3 nucleotides: TGCGCCAGCGCCTTAACCGGGACGGGGGCCTACGAGCAGTACTTC. Encoded protein: CASALTGTGAYEQYF.

This clonotype was counted ten times or more. The chain has TRBV12-3 or TRBV12-4 and TRBJ1-6; D gene unclear. With 3 bases removed from V and 3 bases from J, the gap between germline ends came to 15 bases. The CDR3 extends over 17 amino acids. Written as DNA, the CDR3 is TGTGCCAGCAGTTTGAGCGGACGGGCAGACTATAATTCACCCCTCCACTTT. Protein product: CASSLSGRADYNSPLHF.

This clonotype came up many times. This chain joins TRBV9 and TRBJ2-7; TRBD1 matches at 9 bases. Trimming took 4 bases from V and 6 from J; bases not matched to a gene: 8. The CDR3 covers 14 residues. The germline V gene encodes CDR1 SGDLS and CDR2 YYNGEE. DNA for the CDR3: TGTGCCAGCAGCTTCGGGACAGGGTTTTCCGAGCAGTACTTC. Amino acid sequence: CASSFGTGFSEQYF.

In its sample, this clonotype was seen a few times. With a much larger clone just one base away, this may be a read error. The chain joins TRBV12-3 or TRBV12-4 to TRBJ1-2, with TRBD1 as a possible D gene (5 bases). V gave up 5 bases and J gave up 8 bases, with 27 bases separating them. There are 17 residues in the CDR3. CDR3 in amino acids: CASSLRRLGRPKRGYTF. CDR3 coding DNA: TGTGCCAGCAGTCTTCGCCGCCTGGGACGTCCAAAGCGGGGCTACACCTTC.

This clonotype was observed at least ten times. The chain uses TRBV5-6 and TRBJ2-2; TRBD2 agrees at 11 bases. V was pared by 0 bases and J by 4 bases, with 8 bases of the junction left unmatched. CDR3 length: 18 amino acids. CDR1 and CDR2 (germline): SGHDT, YYEEEE. The DNA for the CDR3 is TGTGCCAGCAGCTTGGAGAAGGCTAGCGGGAGGTTCACCGGGGAGCTGTTTTTT. This codes for CASSLEKASGRFTGELFF.

This clonotype was recorded many times. The V gene is TRBV11-3, the J gene TRBJ2-3; D gene uncertain. This CDR3 is 14 amino acids long. Germline CDR1 is SGHNT and CDR2 is YENEEA. The V gene lost 5 bases and the J gene lost 4 bases, with 13 bases spanning the gap. The CDR3 sequence is CASSPMVWADTQYF. In DNA, the CDR3 is TGTGCCAGCAGCCCGATGGTTTGGGCAGATACGCAGTATTTT.

Many counts were recorded for this clonotype. The V gene is TRBV20-1, the J gene TRBJ2-7; 8 nucleotides line up with TRBD1. J was trimmed by 6 bases and V by 6 bases; bases with no gene match: 7. Per germline, CDR1 DFQATT and CDR2 SNEGSKA (reference sequence). This CDR3 spans 12 amino acids. The CDR3 DNA follows: TGCAGTGCCGGGACAGGTAAACGCGAGCAGTACTTC. The encoded protein is CSAGTGKREQYF.

This clonotype was counted only a few times. The V and J genes are TRBV2 and TRBJ2-5, with a tentative D call TRBD2 (6 bases). V was shortened by 8 bases and J by 5 bases, with 18 bases between the two germline ends. CDR1 is SNHLY, CDR2 FYNNEI, per germline. The CDR3 loop spans 14 amino acids. CDR3 in amino acids: CASGGTQRSETQYF. In DNA form, the CDR3 reads TGTGCCAGCGGGGGGACCCAGAGGTCGGAGACCCAGTACTTC. The whole variable domain, remainder taken from reference TRBV2 and TRBJ2-5, is EPEVTQTPSHQVTQMGQEVILRCVPISNHLYFYWYRQILGQKVEFLVSFYNNEISEKSEIFDDQFSVERPDGSNFTLKIRSTKLEDSAMYFCASGGTQRSETQYFGPGTRLLVL.

At least ten counts were recorded for this clonotype. The chain couples TRBV14 to TRBJ2-7, with D perhaps TRBD1 (5 bases). The CDR3 extends over 12 amino acids. Trimming took off 4 bases at V and 7 bases at J, with 11 bases between the two ends. Germline V gene data show CDR1 as SGHDN and CDR2 as FVKESK. The CDR3 loop reads CASSPTRQEQYF. The CDR3 DNA follows: TGTGCCAGCAGCCCGACCAGACAGGAGCAGTACTTC.

This clonotype was observed at least ten times. This chain connects TRBV2 to TRBJ1-1, with 7 bases aligning to TRBD1. The germline V gene encodes CDR1 SNHLY and CDR2 FYNNEI. The CDR3 loop spans 15 amino acids. V shed 7 bases, J shed 0 bases, and the junction held 8 bases outside the gene matches. In DNA form, the CDR3 reads TGTGCCAGCACTGAGGGGGCCTGGATGAACACTGAAGCTTTCTTT. It codes for CASTEGAWMNTEAFF.

This clonotype has just a few counts. The conserved final phenylalanine or tryptophan is absent from the CDR3, which likely points to a read error. The chain combines TRBV4-3 with TRBJ2-7; 9 bases match TRBD2. With 3 bases clipped from V and 1 base from J, the junction kept 1 base outside the gene matches. Germline V gene data show CDR1 as LGHNA and CDR2 as YSLEER. The CDR3 contains 14 residues. The DNA of the CDR3 is TGCGCCAGCAGCCACACTAGCGGGTCCTACGAGCAGTACTCC. Encoded protein: CASSHTSGSYEQYS.

This clonotype was counted many times. This chain connects TRBV12-3 or TRBV12-4 to TRBJ2-2; no definite D call. The CDR3 is 14 residues long. Trimming took off 6 bases at V and 4 bases at J, with 12 bases between the two ends. The CDR3 loop is CASRLATGTGELFF. CDR3 sequence (DNA): TGTGCCAGCAGGCTCGCGACTGGCACCGGGGAGCTGTTTTTT.

There are many counts of this clonotype. The chain uses TRBV20-1 and TRBJ2-1; tentative D call: TRBD2 (6 bases). This CDR3 is 16 amino acids long. Trimming took off 0 bases at V and 3 bases at J, with 15 bases between the two ends. Germline V gene data show CDR1 as DFQATT and CDR2 as SNEGSKA (reference sequence). The CDR3, as DNA: TGCAGTGCTAGAGAGGGAGGCAGGGAGATCTACAATGAGCAGTTCTTC. Encoded protein: CSAREGGREIYNEQFF.

The table lists this clonotype with many counts. The chain combines TRBV5-1 with TRBJ2-7; 9 nucleotides agree with TRBD2. V lost 4 bases to trimming and J lost 2 bases; unmatched junction nucleotides: 4. CDR1 SGHRS and CDR2 YFSETQ come from the germline V gene. The CDR3 is 14 residues long. Here the CDR3 DNA reads TGCGCCAGCAGCATAGCGGGAGAACCCTACGAGCAGTACTTC. Encoded protein: CASSIAGEPYEQYF.

This clonotype was observed many times. The V and J genes are TRBV18 and TRBJ2-7, with 10 bases lining up with TRBD2. The CDR3 is made up of 15 amino acids. CDR1 and CDR2 (germline): KGHSH, LQKENI. The trim removed 1 base at V and 3 bases at J, leaving 3 bases unmatched. The CDR3 reads CASSPRTSGNYEQYF. The CDR3 DNA reads TGTGCCAGCTCACCACGGACTAGCGGTAACTACGAGCAGTACTTC. Full variable domain (rest looked up from reference TRBV18 and TRBJ2-7): NAGVMQNPRHLVRRRGQEARLRCSPMKGHSHVYWYRQLPEEGLKFMVYLQKENIIDESGMPKERFSAEFPKEGPSILRIQQVVRGDSAAYFCASSPRTSGNYEQYFGPGTRLTVT.